These 20 T cell receptor beta chains came from one sample sequenced in a study of blood T cell repertoires in COVID-19. Some clones are missing from TCRdb's copy, which holds only in-frame ones; the method was immunoSEQ multiplex PCR. The data contain around 400,000 clones, around 87% of them singletons. The specimen sequenced was peripheral blood. Receptor source: a woman aged 55-69 years with COVID-19, enrolled during active disease.

This chain links TRBV20-1 with TRBJ1-1, with a weak D call TRBD1 (6 bases). The CDR3 runs to 10 residues. Germline CDR1 DFQATT, CDR2 SNEGSKA (reference sequence). Trimming pared 6 bases from V and 8 bases from J, leaving 10 bases between. The CDR3 DNA reads TGCAGTGCCGTAGACAGGGAAGCTTTCTTT. Its translation is CSAVDREAFF.

The CDR3, as DNA: TGTGCCAGCACAGGCGGGGGGACCTCCTACAATGAGCAGTTCTTC. Protein product: CASTGGGTSYNEQFF. V gene TRBV7-9 combines with J gene TRBJ2-1; 8 bases agree with TRBD2. J was trimmed by 0 bases and V by 7 bases; bases with no gene match: 5. Looked up from germline, CDR1 is SEHNR and CDR2 is FQNEAQ (reference sequence). This CDR3 spans 15 amino acids.

The chain links TRBV9 to TRBJ2-2, with 12 bases identical to TRBD1. This CDR3 is built from 19 residues. Losses at the gene ends were 3 bases for V and 6 bases for J; bases not matched to a gene: 15. The germline gives CDR1 SGDLS, CDR2 YYNGEE. The CDR3 loop is CASSATVRDRGRRAGELFF. Written as DNA, the CDR3 is TGTGCCAGCAGCGCTACCGTCCGGGACAGGGGGCGAAGAGCCGGGGAGCTGTTTTTT. The full variable domain, rest sourced from reference TRBV9 and TRBJ2-2, is DSGVTQTPKHLITATGQRVTLRCSPRSGDLSVYWYQQSLDQGLQFLIQYYNGEERAKGNILERFSAQQFPDLHSELNLSSLELGDSALYFCASSATVRDRGRRAGELFFGEGSRLTVL.

The chain has TRBV19 and TRBJ1-1, with D possibly matching TRBD1 (6 bases). Germline assignment: CDR1 LNHDA and CDR2 SQIVND (reference sequence). This CDR3 has 13 residues. V lost 3 bases to trimming and J lost 4 bases, with 9 bases between them. CDR3 bases: TGTGCCAGTAGTATTACAGGGCGCACTGAAGCTTTCTTT. This codes for CASSITGRTEAFF.

In regard to this clone: This CDR3 fails to terminate in the conserved phenylalanine or tryptophan, so it likely reflects a read error. The limits of the CDR3 on the DNA are not certain, so only TCRdb's listed CDR3 is given. This chain connects TRBV27 to TRBJ1-4; the listed D gene, TRBD1, was not tested against the DNA. Including both end residues, the CDR3 is 11 amino acids long. CDR1 MNHEY and CDR2 SMNVEV come from the germline V gene (reference sequence). The CDR3 loop reads CASSPTGGGGY.

The chain uses TRBV30 and TRBJ1-1; tentatively, D is TRBD1 (5 bases). V dropped 5 bases and J dropped 3 bases, with 13 bases sitting between them. CDR1 and CDR2 from the germline V gene are GTSNPN and SVGIG (reference sequence). There are 13 residues in the CDR3. CDR3 coding DNA: TGTGCCTGGGCCCGGGAGGGGCACACTGAAGCTTTCTTT. Protein: CAWAREGHTEAFF.

CDR3 in DNA: TGTGCCAGCAGCTTTGGGGGCGTCAATGAGCAGTTCTTC. Protein sequence: CASSFGGVNEQFF. V is TRBV11-2 and J is TRBJ2-1, with TRBD1 as a possible D gene (6 bases). The germline V gene encodes CDR1 SGHAT and CDR2 FQNNGV. V was pared by 3 bases and J by 6 bases, with 9 bases between. The CDR3 spans 13 residues.

The sample holds a few counts of this clone. The chain combines TRBV28 with TRBJ1-3; D ambiguous. The CDR3 extends over 13 amino acids. Germline V CDR1 and CDR2: MDHEN, SYDVKM. Trimming cost V 2 bases and J 4 bases, with 6 bases left between them. The CDR3 DNA is TGTGCCAGCAGTTTAAGGGAGGGAAACACCATATATTTT. As protein: CASSLREGNTIYF. The full variable domain, with the rest looked up from reference TRBV28 and TRBJ1-3, is DVKVTQSSRYLVKRTGEKVFLECVQDMDHENMFWYRQDPGLGLRLIYFSYDVKMKEKGDIPEGYSVSREKKERFSLILESASTNQTSMYLCASSLREGNTIYFGEGSWLTVV.

CDR3 protein: CASSLRLAETYEQYF. CDR3 sequence (DNA): TGTGCCAGCAGCTTAAGGCTAGCGGAGACCTACGAGCAGTACTTC. The chain employs TRBV7-2 and TRBJ2-7; 7 bases align to TRBD2. Looked up from germline, CDR1 is SGHTA and CDR2 is FQGNSA. Trimming took 2 bases from V and 2 from J; bases not matched to a gene: 6. The CDR3 length is 15 residues.

V gene TRBV18 combines with J gene TRBJ1-6; no clear D. The V gene lost 2 bases and the J gene lost 0 bases, with 8 bases spanning the gap. This CDR3 is 16 amino acids long. Per germline, CDR1 KGHSH and CDR2 LQKENI. In DNA, the CDR3 is TGTGCCAGCTCACCATCCGGGAGCTCCTATAATTCACCCCTCCACTTT. This codes for CASSPSGSSYNSPLHF.

The rearrangement joins TRBV9 to TRBJ1-2, with 8 positions matching TRBD1. Germline V CDR1 and CDR2: SGDLS, YYNGEE. The CDR3 is 14 residues long. The V segment lost 3 bases and the J segment 2 bases; nucleotides outside the gene matches: 3. This CDR3 reads CASSGTGINYGYTF. The DNA for the CDR3 is TGTGCCAGCAGCGGGACAGGGATAAACTATGGCTACACCTTC.

The V call is TRBV19, the J call TRBJ2-1; perhaps TRBD1 as D (6 bases). Trimming pared 5 bases from V and 3 bases from J, leaving 11 bases between. Germline V gene lookup returns CDR1 LNHDA and CDR2 SQIVND (reference sequence). CDR3 length: 14 amino acids. CDR3 DNA sequence: TGTGCCAGTAGTCCGGCAGGGGACTACAATGAGCAGTTCTTC. Protein: CASSPAGDYNEQFF.

The chain uses TRBV7-3 and TRBJ2-2; D call uncertain. Trimming removed 0 bases at V and 5 bases at J, with 10 bases between. Germline V gene data show CDR1 as SGHTA and CDR2 as FQGTGA. This CDR3 region has 15 residues. The CDR3 reads CASSLTRMETGELFF. Here the CDR3 DNA reads TGTGCCAGCAGCTTAACCCGAATGGAGACCGGGGAGCTGTTTTTT.

The V call is TRBV19, the J call TRBJ1-1, with 9 nucleotides matching TRBD1. Germline-derived CDR1 and CDR2 are LNHDA and SQIVND (reference sequence). Losses at the gene ends were 6 bases for V and 3 bases for J; bases not matched to a gene: 11. The CDR3 is made up of 16 amino acids. CDR3 in amino acids: CASSPKGTGSDTEAFF. The CDR3 DNA sequence: TGTGCCAGTAGCCCAAAAGGGACAGGGTCTGACACTGAAGCTTTCTTT.

J is TRBJ2-7 and V is TRBV6-5; 10 bases line up with TRBD1. The CDR3 has 15 amino acids. The germline gives CDR1 MNHEY, CDR2 SVGAGI. V shed 1 base and J 7 bases; nucleotides not matched to a gene: 7. The CDR3 loop is CASSYLGTGAGEQYF. The CDR3 DNA sequence: TGTGCCAGCAGTTACTTGGGGACAGGGGCAGGGGAGCAGTACTTC.

A few counts support this clone. The rearrangement joins TRBV7-2 to TRBJ1-5, with D tentatively TRBD1 (6 bases). V dropped 5 bases and J dropped 0 bases, with 11 bases sitting between them. This CDR3 is built from 15 residues. Germline CDR1 and CDR2: SGHTA and FQGNSA. The CDR3 DNA reads as TGTGCCAGCAGCAAGTGGGACACTAGCAATCAGCCCCAGCATTTT. Its protein is CASSKWDTSNQPQHF.

The CDR3: CSAGPNYGYTF. CDR3 DNA sequence: TGCAGTGCGGGGCCCAACTATGGCTACACCTTC. The chain has TRBV20-1 and TRBJ1-2, with TRBD1 as a possible D gene (5 bases). In germline, CDR1 is DFQATT, CDR2 SNEGSKA (reference sequence). The V and J ends lost 6 bases and 2 bases respectively, with 7 bases between them. The CDR3 is 11 residues long.

The chain is built from TRBV7-2 and TRBJ1-2, with TRBD1 as a possible D gene (5 bases). This CDR3 has 14 residues. Germline CDR1 reads SGHTA; CDR2 reads FQGNSA. V lost 0 bases, J lost 4 bases, and 9 bases lay in between. In nucleotides, the CDR3 is TGTGCCAGCAGCTTAGCGGAGGGGCGCTATGGCTACACCTTC. As protein: CASSLAEGRYGYTF.

CDR3 nucleotides: TGCGCCAGCAGTCGGGGGCAAGAGACCCAGTACTTC. It specifies CASSRGQETQYF. The chain is built from TRBV5-1 and TRBJ2-5, with D possibly being TRBD2 (6 bases). The V gene lost 5 bases and the J gene lost 2 bases, with 7 bases spanning the gap. Germline CDR1 reads SGHRS; CDR2 reads YFSETQ. This CDR3 has 12 residues.

The chain has TRBV7-2 and TRBJ2-5; a weak D match, TRBD2 (5 bases). The CDR3 has 14 residues. The V and J ends lost 1 base and 5 bases respectively, with 11 bases between them. CDR1 SGHTA and CDR2 FQGNSA come from the germline V gene. Written as DNA, the CDR3 is TGTGCCAGCAGCTTAGTAACTAGTTGGGAGACCCAGTACTTC. Translation: CASSLVTSWETQYF.